This is a list of T cell receptor beta chains from one sample in a study of T-cell reconstitution after alpha-beta-depleted transplantation in children. One entry per CDR3 protein results from TCRdb running MiXCR on the PCR reads. The table has hundreds of thousands of distinct CDR3 sequences, more than 9% seen once. The sample here was PBMCs from the stem cell graft donor, taken from the stem cell graft. These TCRs come from a human donor who donated a stem cell graft to a child with acute myeloid leukemia. CDR3s include the opening cysteine and the closing phenylalanine or tryptophan. The D gene is left open where the match is weak. Expanded clones get a size class; other rows say once, few or many, or leave the size out.

J gene: TRBJ2-1
D gene: TRBD2
clone size: -
V gene: TRBV29-1
CDR3 DNA: TGCAGCGTCCCCACACCCGGGACTAGTTACAATGAGCAGTTCTTC
CDR3 protein: CSVPTPGTSYNEQFF

J gene: TRBJ1-4
D gene: -
clone size: -
V gene: TRBV11-3
CDR3 DNA: TGTGCCAGCAGCTTGCAACGGGATAAACTGTTTTTT
CDR3 protein: CASSLQRDKLFF

J gene: TRBJ2-5
D gene: -
clone size: -
V gene: TRBV6-2/TRBV6-3
CDR3 DNA: TGTGCCAGCAGTACCGGGCCGTTGGAGACCCAGTACTTC
CDR3 protein: CASSTGPLETQYF

J gene: TRBJ2-1
D gene: -
clone size: many
V gene: TRBV20-1
CDR3 DNA: TGCAGTGCTTGGGTCAATGAGCAGTTCTTC
CDR3 protein: CSAWVNEQFF

J gene: TRBJ1-3
D gene: -
clone size: many
V gene: TRBV29-1
CDR3 DNA: TGCAGCGCGGGAGGGGTCTCTGGAAACACCATATATTTT
CDR3 protein: CSAGGVSGNTIYF

J gene: TRBJ2-3
D gene: -
clone size: -
V gene: TRBV7-2
CDR3 DNA: TGTGCCAGCACCGTCGGACCAGACCTTTATACGCAGTATTTT
CDR3 protein: CASTVGPDLYTQYF

J gene: TRBJ1-6
D gene: -
clone size: many
V gene: TRBV6-1
CDR3 DNA: TGTGCCAGCAGTGACACGGGGCGGGCACCCCTCCACTTT
CDR3 protein: CASSDTGRAPLHF

J gene: TRBJ1-2
D gene: -
clone size: few
V gene: TRBV4-2
CDR3 DNA: TGTGCCAGCAGCCCCCAGGCTGGCAGGGAAGGTTTAAACTATGGCTACACCTTC
CDR3 protein: CASSPQAGREGLNYGYTF

J gene: TRBJ1-1
D gene: -
clone size: -
V gene: TRBV7-9
CDR3 DNA: TGTGCCAGCAGCCTAATTGGGGGGGTAGGGACTGAAGCTTTCTTT
CDR3 protein: CASSLIGGVGTEAFF

J gene: TRBJ2-6
D gene: TRBD1
clone size: many
V gene: TRBV5-7
CDR3 DNA: TGTGCCAGCAGCTTGAGGCGCCTAGGGGGCTACTCTGGGGCCAACGTCCTGACTTTC
CDR3 protein: CASSLRRLGGYSGANVLTF

J gene: TRBJ2-2
D gene: -
clone size: few
V gene: TRBV29-1
CDR3 DNA: TGCAGCGCAGGACACGGAGCCGGGGAGCTGTTTTTT
CDR3 protein: CSAGHGAGELFF

J gene: TRBJ2-5
D gene: -
clone size: -
V gene: TRBV29-1
CDR3 DNA: TGCAGCGTCGGCCCGGAGACCCAGTACTTC
CDR3 protein: CSVGPETQYF

J gene: TRBJ2-3
D gene: TRBD2
clone size: -
V gene: TRBV29-1
CDR3 DNA: TGCAGCGTTCACAGCGGGAGTCTAGATACGCAGTATTTT
CDR3 protein: CSVHSGSLDTQYF

J gene: TRBJ2-1
D gene: TRBD2
clone size: many
V gene: TRBV20-1
CDR3 DNA: TGCAGTGCTAGTGTTATGGGGCAAACTCTAGCGGGAGAACAGTTCTTC
CDR3 protein: CSASVMGQTLAGEQFF

J gene: TRBJ1-1
D gene: -
clone size: -
V gene: TRBV7-9
CDR3 DNA: TGTGCCAGCAGCTTCGCCCTACAGGGCTCGAACACTGAAGCTTTCTTT
CDR3 protein: CASSFALQGSNTEAFF

J gene: TRBJ2-7
D gene: -
clone size: few
V gene: TRBV12-3/TRBV12-4
CDR3 DNA: TGTGCCAGCAGTTTCGAGTGGGGCGGCGGGTCTACCAGGGTTAGCTACGAGCAGTACTTC
CDR3 protein: CASSFEWGGGSTRVSYEQYF